Listed below are T cell receptor beta chains from one sample, sequenced in a study of shared clonotypes between healthy human individuals. The protocol was immunoSEQ multiplex PCR, while the TCRdb copy is restricted to in-frame clones and leaves out a portion. Altogether millions of clones are present, 90% to 95% being singletons, with the ten largest covering 0.1% to 0.15%. The material sequenced was naive CD4+ T cells sorted from blood. These receptor sequences come from a man aged 18 to 29 in good health. CDR3s include the opening cysteine and the closing phenylalanine or tryptophan. D genes are given only for firm matches. Rows give clone size only sometimes, using once, few, many, or a class for an expanded clone.

J gene,D gene,V gene,clone size,CDR3 DNA,CDR3 protein
TRBJ1-2,NA,TRBV4-1,NA,TGCGCCAGCAGCCAAAACCAGGGGTACTATGGCTACACCTTC,CASSQNQGYYGYTF
TRBJ2-3,NA,TRBV7-9,NA,TGTGCCAGCAGCTTATACGGCCAGGGAAGGACAGATACGCAGTATTTT,CASSLYGQGRTDTQYF
TRBJ2-7,NA,TRBV11-2,NA,TGTGCCAGCAGCCTTAAGGCGTCCAGGGGGGTGCACGAGCAGTACTTC,CASSLKASRGVHEQYF
TRBJ2-7,NA,TRBV10-3,NA,TGTGCCATCAGTGACAAGTCCTACGAGCAGTACTTC,CAISDKSYEQYF
TRBJ1-4,TRBD1,TRBV5-1,NA,TGCGCCAGCAGCCCCGGACAGGGGGCAACTAATGAAAAACTGTTTTTT,CASSPGQGATNEKLFF
TRBJ1-1,NA,TRBV4-3,NA,TGCGCCAGCAGCCAAGAAGGAGAAACAGGGCGGACGACTGAAGCTTTCTTT,CASSQEGETGRTTEAFF
TRBJ1-6,NA,TRBV25-1,NA,TGTGCCAGCAGTGGAGGAGTTTATTCACCCCTCCACTTT,CASSGGVYSPLHF
TRBJ2-7,NA,TRBV6-5,NA,TGTGCCAGCAGTTACTCCCGGCAGGCAGCCTACGAGCAGTACTTC,CASSYSRQAAYEQYF
TRBJ2-1,NA,TRBV20-1,NA,TGCAGTGCTAGAGCTCGGAATGAGCAGTTCTTC,CSARARNEQFF
TRBJ1-2,TRBD1,TRBV5-8,NA,TGTGCCAGCAGCCGAACAGGGGTTGGCTACACCTTC,CASSRTGVGYTF
TRBJ2-5,NA,TRBV5-4,few,TGTGCCAGCAGCTTCAGCCAAGAGACCCAGTACTTC,CASSFSQETQYF
TRBJ2-5,TRBD2,TRBV7-2,NA,TGTGCCAGCAGCCGGGACTATCGTGAGACCCAGTACTTC,CASSRDYRETQYF
TRBJ2-3,NA,TRBV11-1,NA,TGTGCCAGCAGCTTAGGAGTTTCAGATACGCAGTATTTT,CASSLGVSDTQYF
TRBJ1-4,NA,TRBV5-1,NA,TGCGCCAGCAGCCCCTGGGATAGTACATTAACTCGCGAAAAACTGTTTTTT,CASSPWDSTLTREKLFF
TRBJ1-5,TRBD1,TRBV2,NA,TGTGCCAGCAGGGAACAGGGGAATAGCAATCAGCCCCAGCATTTT,CASREQGNSNQPQHF
TRBJ1-6,NA,TRBV2,NA,TGTGCCAGCAGTGAAGCAGGCATGTTGGGTTCACCCCTCCACTTT,CASSEAGMLGSPLHF
TRBJ1-5,NA,TRBV28,NA,TGTGCCAGCAGTATAATCGGGCCCGGGGGCTATCAGCCCCAGCATTTT,CASSIIGPGGYQPQHF
TRBJ2-5,TRBD1,TRBV7-6,once,TGTGCCAGCAGCTTATCCGGGACAGGGATTGGCGGGACCCAGTACTTC,CASSLSGTGIGGTQYF
TRBJ2-5,NA,TRBV7-9,NA,TGTGCCAGCACCAGAGGGTCCGGTGAGGAAGAGACCCAGTACTTC,CASTRGSGEEETQYF
TRBJ1-5,NA,TRBV10-2,NA,TGCGCCAGCAGTGAGTCGACGGGGTTTCAGCCCCAGCATTTT,CASSESTGFQPQHF
TRBJ2-7,TRBD2,TRBV27,NA,TGTGCCAGCAGTTCTAGCGGGGGAGGGAACGAGCAGTACTTC,CASSSSGGGNEQYF
TRBJ2-3,TRBD2,TRBV4-3,once,TGCGCCAGCAGCCAAGATCCCCTTAGCGGGAGGGCAAGGACAGATACGCAGTATTTT,CASSQDPLSGRARTDTQYF
TRBJ1-2,NA,TRBV12-5,NA,TGTGCTAGTGGTTTGGTACCGGCAGGGTCTCTCTATGGCTACACCTTC,CASGLVPAGSLYGYTF
TRBJ2-5,NA,TRBV13,NA,TGTGCCAGCAGCTTACTCCTAGGATGGACCCAGTACTTC,CASSLLLGWTQYF
TRBJ1-1,NA,TRBV7-8,NA,TGTGCCAGCAGTTATATTGAAGCTTTCTTT,CASSYIEAFF
TRBJ2-2,TRBD1,TRBV5-1,NA,TGCGCCAGCAGCTTGGGACAGGGGAACGGGGAGCTGTTTTTT,CASSLGQGNGELFF
TRBJ1-1,NA,TRBV4-1,NA,TGCGCCAGCAGCCAGGGCCCCCCGAAGTCGTCTTTCTACACTGAAGCTTTCTTT,CASSQGPPKSSFYTEAFF
TRBJ1-1,NA,TRBV30,once,TGTGCCTGGGACACGGACCTAAGGGAAGCTTTCTTT,CAWDTDLREAFF
TRBJ2-7,TRBD2,TRBV6-5,NA,TGTGCCAGCAGGAGCGGGACGGTTACTTCCTACGAGCAGTACTTC,CASRSGTVTSYEQYF
TRBJ2-3,NA,TRBV5-7,NA,TGTGCCAGCAGTAGAGACTTGGCAGATACGCAGTATTTT,CASSRDLADTQYF
TRBJ2-3,TRBD1,TRBV25-1,NA,TGTGCCAGCAGTACAGGGGGCACAGATACGCAGTATTTT,CASSTGGTDTQYF
TRBJ1-6,TRBD1,TRBV9,NA,TGTGCCAGCAGTTCAGGGGGCGTTTATTCACCCCTCCACTTT,CASSSGGVYSPLHF